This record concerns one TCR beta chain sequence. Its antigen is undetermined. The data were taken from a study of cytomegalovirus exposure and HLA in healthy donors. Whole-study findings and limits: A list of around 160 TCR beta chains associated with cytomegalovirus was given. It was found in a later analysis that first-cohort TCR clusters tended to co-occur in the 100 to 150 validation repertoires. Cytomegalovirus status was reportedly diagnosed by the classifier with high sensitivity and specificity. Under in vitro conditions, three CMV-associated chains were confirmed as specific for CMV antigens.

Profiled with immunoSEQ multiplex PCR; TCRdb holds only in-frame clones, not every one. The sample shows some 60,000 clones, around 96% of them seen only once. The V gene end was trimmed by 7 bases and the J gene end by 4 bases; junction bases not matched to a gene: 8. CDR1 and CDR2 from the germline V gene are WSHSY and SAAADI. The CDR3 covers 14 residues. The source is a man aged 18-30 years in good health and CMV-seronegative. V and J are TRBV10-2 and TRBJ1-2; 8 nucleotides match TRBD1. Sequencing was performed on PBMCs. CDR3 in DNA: TGCGCCAGCAACACCGGGACAGGATCCTATGGCTACACCTTC. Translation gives CASNTGTGSYGYTF.